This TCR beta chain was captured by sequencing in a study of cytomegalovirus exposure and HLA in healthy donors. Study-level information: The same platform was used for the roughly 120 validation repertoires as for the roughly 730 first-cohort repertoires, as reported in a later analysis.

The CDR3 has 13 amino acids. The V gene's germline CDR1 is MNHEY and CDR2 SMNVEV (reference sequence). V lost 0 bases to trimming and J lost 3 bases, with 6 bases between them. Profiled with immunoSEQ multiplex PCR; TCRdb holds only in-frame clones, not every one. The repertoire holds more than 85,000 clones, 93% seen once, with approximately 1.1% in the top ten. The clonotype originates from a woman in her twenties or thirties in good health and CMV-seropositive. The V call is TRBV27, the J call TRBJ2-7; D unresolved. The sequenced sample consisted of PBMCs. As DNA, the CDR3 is TGTGCCAGCAGTTTATCTTTCAGCTACGAGCAGTACTTC. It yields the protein CASSLSFSYEQYF.